Described below is a single T cell receptor (beta chain) sequence and its context. Antigen specificity is unknown. This specimen comes from a study of graft-versus-host responses after intestinal transplantation. Study summary: Recipients received multivisceral, liver-intestinal, or isolated intestinal transplants.

Germline V gene sequence: CDR1 MGHDK, CDR2 SYGVNS. CDR3 length equals 15 residues. V was pared by 3 bases and J by 4 bases, with 15 bases between. The repertoire was sequenced with immunoSEQ multiplex PCR; TCRdb's copy has only in-frame clones and lacks some. The sample has over 85,000 clones, 90% to 95% seen once; the top ten hold approximately 0.17%. The rearrangement uses TRBV25-1 and TRBJ1-2; D possibly corresponds to TRBD1 (5 bases). Sequenced material: unstimulated CD4+ T cells sorted from spleen or lymph node cells, taken before transplant. The TCR was taken from a human donor who was the organ donor for an intestinal transplant. The DNA for the CDR3 is TGTGCCAGCAGTGATATAACAGGCTCCGTCTATGGCTACACCTTC. This sequence encodes CASSDITGSVYGYTF.